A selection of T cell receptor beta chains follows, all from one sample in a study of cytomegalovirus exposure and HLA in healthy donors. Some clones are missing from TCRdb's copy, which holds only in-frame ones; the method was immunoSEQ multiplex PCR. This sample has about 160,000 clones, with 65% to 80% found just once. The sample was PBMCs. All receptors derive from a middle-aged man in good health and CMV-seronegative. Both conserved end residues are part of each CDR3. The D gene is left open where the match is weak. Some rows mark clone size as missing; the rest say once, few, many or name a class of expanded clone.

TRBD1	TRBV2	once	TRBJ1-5	TGTGCCAGCAGATGGACAGGCTATAGCAATCAGCCCCAGCATTTT	CASRWTGYSNQPQHF
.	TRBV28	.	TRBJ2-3	TGTGCCAGCAGTTCCCAACGTCCAGGTACGCAGTATTTT	CASSSQRPGTQYF
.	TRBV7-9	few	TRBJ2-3	TGTGCCAGCATCGCCAGGGCTGAAGATACGCAGTATTTT	CASIARAEDTQYF
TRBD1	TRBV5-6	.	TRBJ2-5	TGTGCCAGCAGAGTACAGGGGCCTCGCCGGAGGGAGACCCAGTACTTC	CASRVQGPRRRETQYF
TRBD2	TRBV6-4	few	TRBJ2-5	TGTGCCAGCAGTGAAGCAGGTGGCGGGGGTAAAGAGACCCAGTACTTC	CASSEAGGGGKETQYF
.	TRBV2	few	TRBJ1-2	TGTGCCAGCATTTTTGGAGGCAGCCGGCTGTATGGCTACACCTTC	CASIFGGSRLYGYTF
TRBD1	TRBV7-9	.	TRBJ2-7	TGTTCCAGCAATACAGGGGACGAGCAGTACTTC	CSSNTGDEQYF
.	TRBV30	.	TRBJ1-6	TGTGCCTGGAGAGGCAGGTCGGAAAGTTCACCCCTCCACTTT	CAWRGRSESSPLHF
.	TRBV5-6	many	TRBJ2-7	TGTGCCAGCAGCTTGGTCAGTTCCTACGAGCAGTACTTC	CASSLVSSYEQYF
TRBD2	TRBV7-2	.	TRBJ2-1	TGTGCCAGCAGCCCTAGCGGGGGCCAACAGTTCTTC	CASSPSGGQQFF
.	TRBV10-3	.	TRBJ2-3	TGTGCCATCAAGGAGGTAGTCGGGGATACGCAGTATTTT	CAIKEVVGDTQYF
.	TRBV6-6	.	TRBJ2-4	TGTGCCAGCCAGGGGAGAGGCAAAGCCAAAAACATTCAGTACTTC	CASQGRGKAKNIQYF
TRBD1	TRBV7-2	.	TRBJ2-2	TGTGCCAGCAGCAATAGGAGACAGGGAACCGGGGAGCTGTTTTTT	CASSNRRQGTGELFF
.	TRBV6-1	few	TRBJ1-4	TGTGCCAGCAGTGACGGGGGGCCGGGGTTTTCCGATGAAAAACTGTTTTTT	CASSDGGPGFSDEKLFF
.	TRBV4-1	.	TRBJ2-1	TGCGCCAGCAGCCAAGATAAGTCAGGGCCTTTTCTTTATAGCTCCTACAATGAGCAGTTCTTC	CASSQDKSGPFLYSSYNEQFF
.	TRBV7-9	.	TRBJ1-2	TGTGCCAGCAGCTTAGTTTCTGTAGACTATGGCTACACCTTC	CASSLVSVDYGYTF
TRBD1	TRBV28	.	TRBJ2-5	TGTGCCAGCAGTGGAAGACAGGGAGCTAGCTTGGAGACCCAGTACTTC	CASSGRQGASLETQYF
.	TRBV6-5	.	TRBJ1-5	TGTGCCAGCAGTTACTCCCCTGACAGGATCAATCAGCCCCAGCATTTT	CASSYSPDRINQPQHF
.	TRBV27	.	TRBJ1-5	TGTGCCAGCAGTTGGGCCCGCAATCAGCCCCAGCATTTT	CASSWARNQPQHF
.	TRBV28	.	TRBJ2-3	TGTGCCAGCAGTTTCGGAGCGGCTTCCACAGATACGCAGTATTTT	CASSFGAASTDTQYF
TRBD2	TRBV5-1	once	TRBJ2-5	TGCGCCAGCAGCCCTTGGGGCGGGGGCCAAGAGACCCAGTACTTC	CASSPWGGGQETQYF
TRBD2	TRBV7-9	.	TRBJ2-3	TGTGCCAGCAGCTTGACTAGCGGGGGGAGGGATACGCAGTATTTT	CASSLTSGGRDTQYF
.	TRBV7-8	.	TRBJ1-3	TGTGCCAGCAGCCCTCGGCTGACCCAGGCGGGAAACACCATATATTTT	CASSPRLTQAGNTIYF
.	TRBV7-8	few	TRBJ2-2	TGTGCCAGCAGCCGGATGGCGGTCTCCGGGGAGCTGTTTTTT	CASSRMAVSGELFF
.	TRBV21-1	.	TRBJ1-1	TGTGCCAGCAGCAAGGCCCAGAGGGACAGGGGCACTGAAGCTTTCTTT	CASSKAQRDRGTEAFF
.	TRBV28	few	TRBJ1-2	TGTGTTTTGGGCGGACAAGACTATGGCTACACCTTC	CVLGGQDYGYTF
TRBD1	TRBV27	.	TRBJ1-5	TGTGCCAGCAGTTTAGGGACAGGGATTAGCAATCAGCCCCAGCATTTT	CASSLGTGISNQPQHF
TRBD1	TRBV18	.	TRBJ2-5	TGTGCCAGCTCACCAGCGACGGGGACAGGGGGTCAAGAGACCCAGTACTTC	CASSPATGTGGQETQYF
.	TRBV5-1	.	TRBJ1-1	TGCGCCAGCACCAGACGCGGGGGAGGGGGCACTGAAGCTTTCTTT	CASTRRGGGGTEAFF
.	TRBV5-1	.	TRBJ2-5	TGCGCCAGCAGCGAGGGGGGGGGAGTAGAGACCCAGTACTTC	CASSEGGGVETQYF
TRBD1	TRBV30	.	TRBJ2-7	TGTGCCTGGAGTGTAACCCCCGGGACAGTGCTCTACGAGCAGTACTTC	CAWSVTPGTVLYEQYF
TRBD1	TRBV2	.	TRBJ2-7	TGTGCCAGCAGATACGCCAGGACAGGGAGCTCCTACGAGCAGTACTTC	CASRYARTGSSYEQYF
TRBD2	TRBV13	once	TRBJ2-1	TGTGCCAGCAGCCGACCTCTGGCGGGGGAGTACACTTCAGGTGAGCAGTTCTTC	CASSRPLAGEYTSGEQFF
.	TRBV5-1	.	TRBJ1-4	TGCGCCAGCAGCGCCACAGGGAGGGGAGATGAAAAACTGTTTTTT	CASSATGRGDEKLFF
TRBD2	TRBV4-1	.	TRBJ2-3	TGCGCCAGCAGCCCGGGGCCGGGGGGGCTGGAGACGCAGTATTTT	CASSPGPGGLETQYF
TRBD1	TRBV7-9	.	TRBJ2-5	TGTGCCAGCAGCCCAACAGGGGGGAGAGAGCAGTACTTC	CASSPTGGREQYF
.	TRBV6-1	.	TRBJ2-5	TGTGCCAGCAGTGAATTCCGGTTATCCTTACAAGAGACCCAGTACTTC	CASSEFRLSLQETQYF
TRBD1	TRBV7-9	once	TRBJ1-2	TGTGCCAGCAGCCCTGGGACAGGGGACTATGGCTACACCTTC	CASSPGTGDYGYTF
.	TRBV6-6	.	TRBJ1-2	TGTGCCAGCACGGGGATGGACTATGGCTACACCTTC	CASTGMDYGYTF
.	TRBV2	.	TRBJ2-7	TGTGCCAGCAAGGAGGGTGGGTTGGTTTCCGAGCAGTACTTC	CASKEGGLVSEQYF
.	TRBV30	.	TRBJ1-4	TGTGCCTGGAGGAACCAGGGATTTAATGAAAAACTGTTTTTT	CAWRNQGFNEKLFF
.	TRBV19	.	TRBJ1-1	TGTGCCAGTACCCTAGCGGTGAACACTGAAGCTTTCTTT	CASTLAVNTEAFF
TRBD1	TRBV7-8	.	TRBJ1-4	TGTGCCAGCAGCTTTGGCAGGGGGGCTGAAAAACTGTTTTTT	CASSFGRGAEKLFF
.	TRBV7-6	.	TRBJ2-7	TGTGCCAGCAGCCTCTCCCCAGGGAACCCCTACGAGCAGTACTTC	CASSLSPGNPYEQYF
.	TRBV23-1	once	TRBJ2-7	TGCGCCCACCTTATTATAGACAGTGGGAAAAACGAGCAGTACTTC	CAHLIIDSGKNEQYF
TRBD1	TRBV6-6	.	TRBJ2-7	TGTGCCAGCAGTTACTCGATGCAGGGGGCGAACGGGCAGTACTTC	CASSYSMQGANGQYF
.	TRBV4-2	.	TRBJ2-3	TGTGCCAGCAGCTTACCGGCTCGTGGTGCGGGGGCCAGCACAGATACGCAGTATTTT	CASSLPARGAGASTDTQYF
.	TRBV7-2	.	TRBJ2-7	TGTGCCAGCAGCAACCGACAGGTCTACGAGCAGTACTTC	CASSNRQVYEQYF